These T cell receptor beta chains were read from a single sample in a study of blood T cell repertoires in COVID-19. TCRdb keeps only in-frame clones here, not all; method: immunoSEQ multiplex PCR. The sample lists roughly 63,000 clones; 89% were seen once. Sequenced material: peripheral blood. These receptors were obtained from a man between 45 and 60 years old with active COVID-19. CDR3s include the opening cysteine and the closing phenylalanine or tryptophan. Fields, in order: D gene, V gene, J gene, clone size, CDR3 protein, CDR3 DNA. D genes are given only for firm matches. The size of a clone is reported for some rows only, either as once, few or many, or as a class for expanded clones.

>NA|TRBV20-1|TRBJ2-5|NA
CSANRKETQYF
TGCAGTGCGAACAGGAAAGAGACCCAGTACTTC
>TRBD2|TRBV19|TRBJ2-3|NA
CASSMVAGGYDTQYF
TGTGCCAGTAGTATGGTAGCGGGGGGCTACGATACGCAGTATTTT
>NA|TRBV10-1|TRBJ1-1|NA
CASSPGRRGTTEAFF
TGCGCCAGCAGTCCTGGTCGCCGGGGGACCACTGAAGCTTTCTTT
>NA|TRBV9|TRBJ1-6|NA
CASSPRDTELSPLHF
TGTGCCAGCAGCCCCCGGGACACCGAACTTTCACCCCTCCACTTT
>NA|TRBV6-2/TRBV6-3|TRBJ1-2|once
CASSITGIYGYTF
TGTGCCAGCAGCATAACAGGGATCTATGGCTACACCTTC
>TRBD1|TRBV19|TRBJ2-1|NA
CASSLSTGGFSYNEQFF
TGTGCCAGTAGTCTTTCGACAGGGGGTTTTTCCTACAATGAGCAGTTCTTC
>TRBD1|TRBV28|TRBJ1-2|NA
CASSLTGGGVYGYTF
TGTGCCAGCAGTTTGACAGGGGGAGGGGTCTATGGCTACACCTTC
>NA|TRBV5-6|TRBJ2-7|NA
CASSLGGGFIVNEQYF
TGTGCCAGCAGCTTGGGAGGTGGTTTTATAGTCAACGAGCAGTACTTC
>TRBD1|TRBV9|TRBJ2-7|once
CASSDPGQASDEQYF
TGTGCCAGCAGCGACCCGGGACAGGCTTCCGACGAGCAGTACTTC
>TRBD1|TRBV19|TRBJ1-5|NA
CASRQGVSSQPQHF
TGTGCCAGTAGACAGGGGGTATCAAGTCAGCCCCAGCATTTT
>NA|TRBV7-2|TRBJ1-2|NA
CASSPPPGVNYGYTF
TGTGCCAGCAGCCCCCCCCCAGGGGTTAACTATGGCTACACCTTC
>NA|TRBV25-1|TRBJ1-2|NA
CASSQRADDYGYTF
TGTGCCAGCAGTCAGAGGGCAGACGACTATGGCTACACCTTC
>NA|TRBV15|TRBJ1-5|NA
CATSPEGGGRSNQPQHF
TGTGCCACCAGCCCTGAGGGAGGGGGAAGGAGCAATCAGCCCCAGCATTTT
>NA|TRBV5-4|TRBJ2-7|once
CASSPGLAGSKVQYF
TGTGCCAGCAGTCCCGGGTTGGCCGGAAGTAAAGTGCAGTACTTC
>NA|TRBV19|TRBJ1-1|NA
CASHRETNTEAFF
TGTGCCAGCCACAGGGAAACGAACACTGAAGCTTTCTTT
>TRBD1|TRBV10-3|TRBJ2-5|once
CAISESRTGAQETQYF
TGTGCCATCAGTGAGTCCAGGACAGGGGCACAAGAGACCCAGTACTTC
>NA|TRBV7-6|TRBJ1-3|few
CASSLEGGSGNTIYF
TGTGCCAGCAGCTTAGAAGGGGGTTCTGGAAACACCATATATTTT
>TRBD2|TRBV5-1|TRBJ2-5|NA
CASSRTPVGTRGGARQETQYF
TGCGCCAGCAGCAGAACTCCGGTGGGGACTCGCGGGGGGGCCAGGCAAGAGACCCAGTACTTC
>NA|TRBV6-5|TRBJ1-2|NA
CASSYGGTNYGYTF
TGTGCCAGCAGTTACGGAGGGACCAACTATGGCTACACCTTC
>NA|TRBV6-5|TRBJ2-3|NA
CASSYSGRGPTDTQYF
TGTGCCAGCAGTTACTCGGGGCGGGGGCCCACAGATACGCAGTATTTT
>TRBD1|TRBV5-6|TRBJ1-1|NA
CASSSRDRGPTFF
TGTGCCAGCAGCTCCCGGGACAGGGGACCAACTTTCTTT
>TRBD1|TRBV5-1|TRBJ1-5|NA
CASSLGGQFQPQHF
TGCGCCAGCAGCTTGGGGGGACAGTTTCAGCCCCAGCATTTT
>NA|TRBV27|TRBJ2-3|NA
CASRGRLGGRDTQYF
TGTGCCAGCAGGGGTAGACTGGGGGGTCGGGATACGCAGTATTTT
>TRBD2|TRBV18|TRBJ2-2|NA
CASSPMTSGTGTGELFF
TGTGCCAGCTCACCAATGACTAGCGGGACGGGGACCGGGGAGCTGTTTTTT
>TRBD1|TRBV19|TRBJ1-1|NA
CASWEDRASEAFF
TGTGCCAGCTGGGAGGACAGGGCGTCTGAAGCTTTCTTT
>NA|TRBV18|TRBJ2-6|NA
CASSPIRVSSGANVLTF
TGTGCCAGCTCACCCATTCGGGTTAGCTCTGGGGCCAACGTCCTGACTTTC
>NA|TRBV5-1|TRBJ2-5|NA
CASSWGGTGRGETQYF
TGCGCCAGCAGCTGGGGAGGGACAGGAAGAGGAGAGACCCAGTACTTC
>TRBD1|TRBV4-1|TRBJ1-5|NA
CASSQLPTGTGDLSNQPQHF
TGCGCCAGCAGCCAACTTCCAACCGGGACAGGAGATCTTAGCAATCAGCCCCAGCATTTT
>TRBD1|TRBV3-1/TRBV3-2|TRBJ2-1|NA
CASSFRQTGEGEQFF
TGTGCCAGCAGCTTCCGACAGACAGGGGAAGGTGAGCAGTTCTTC
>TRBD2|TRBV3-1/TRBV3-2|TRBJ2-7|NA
CASSHWTSGDYEQYF
TGTGCCAGCAGCCACTGGACTAGCGGGGACTACGAGCAGTACTTC
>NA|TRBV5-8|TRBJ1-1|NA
CASSPGQNTEAFF
TGTGCCAGCAGCCCGGGACAGAACACTGAAGCTTTCTTT
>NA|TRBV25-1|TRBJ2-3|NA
CASSADTQYF
TGTGCCAGCTCTGCAGATACGCAGTATTTT
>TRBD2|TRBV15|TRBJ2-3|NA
CATSSPKEASGGGSPDTQYF
TGTGCCACCAGCAGTCCCAAGGAGGCTAGCGGGGGGGGATCCCCAGATACGCAGTATTTT
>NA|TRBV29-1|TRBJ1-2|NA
CSVQGEKFTF
TGCAGCGTGCAAGGGGAAAAGTTCACCTTC
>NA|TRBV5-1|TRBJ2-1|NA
CASSPTGKLSNEQFF
TGCGCCAGCAGCCCAACAGGGAAGCTCTCCAATGAGCAGTTCTTC
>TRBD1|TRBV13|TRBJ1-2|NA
CASSKAPGTDSYGYTF
TGTGCCAGCAGCAAGGCCCCCGGGACAGATTCCTATGGCTACACCTTC
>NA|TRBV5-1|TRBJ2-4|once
CASSPLGGPKNIQYF
TGCGCCAGCAGCCCCCTTGGTGGCCCCAAAAACATTCAGTACTTC
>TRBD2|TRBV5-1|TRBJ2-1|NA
CASSSQAGVRRQFF
TGCGCCAGCAGCTCACAAGCGGGGGTGCGTCGGCAGTTCTTC
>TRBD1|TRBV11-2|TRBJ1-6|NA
CASSGDRSRIPLHF
TGTGCCAGCAGCGGGGACAGGAGCCGAATCCCCCTCCACTTT